This T cell receptor beta chain appears in the sequencing data of a study of PD-1 blockade in classical Hodgkin lymphoma (dated by TCRdb to the early 2020s). General notes on the study: Nivolumab dosing was 3 mg/kg intravenously every 2 weeks, continuing until either disease progression or unacceptable toxicity. The study used TCR beta sequencing and CyTOF to define a peripheral blood immune signature of response to PD-1 blockade in classical Hodgkin lymphoma.

Genomic DNA was extracted with the Qiagen DNeasy kit from unsorted PBMCs and from negatively selected CD4+ and CD8+ fractions. TCR beta CDR3 regions were amplified by immunoSEQ multiplex PCR using primers annealing to V and J segments. A synthetic immune receptor repertoire was used to minimize amplification bias, and remaining bias was computationally removed after sequencing. The original pipeline was this. Custom Python scripts were used to quantify repertoire diversity as the Shannon entropy index. The unsorted, CD4+ and CD8+ repertoires were each analyzed separately, with the exception of combined analyses, where CD4+ and CD8+ sequences were merged in silico. Clonal expansion was defined as a frequency increase of at least 2-fold after treatment compared with C1D1, and clones undetected at baseline were assigned a pseudocount of 0.5. Singleton clones were defined as clones with 0 or 1 copy at C1D1, and non-singleton clones were defined as clones with 2 or more copies. Clones expanded in unsorted samples were labelled as CD4+, CD8+ or unknown by matching protein sequences in sorted samples from the same patient. Wilcoxon tests were applied to paired samples to test diversity changes from C1D1 to C4D1. Imported from immuneACCESS, the table was reduced by TCRdb to in-frame sequences with V and J called. These copies leave out some clones; in studies compared against another copy, an unresolved V gene accounts for under half, and the cause of the remainder is not known. From that table come the V and J calls and clone size; the DNA was used to work out D and trimming. Here the sample has 7,300 or so clones; over 60% occur a single time. The ten largest clones represent over 45% of the sample.

About this clone: This receptor's antigen is unknown. The record has no base qualities; no much larger clone is one base away.

The time point tag for this specimen amounts to: cycle 1 day 1 (C1D1), immediately before nivolumab initiation. Every trial patient had relapsed following autologous stem cell transplantation, and prior brentuximab vedotin exposure was what differed among cohorts A, B and C. The trial cohort comprised 60 or so patients with relapsed/refractory classical Hodgkin lymphoma whose best overall responses were complete response, partial response or progressive disease. In the multi-cohort phase II CheckMate 205 trial, trial patients received single-agent nivolumab. An independent review committee assessed best overall response using the 2007 International Working Group response criteria. Trial PBMCs were collected just before the start of nivolumab (C1D1) and during therapy at cycle 2 day 1 and cycle 4 day 1. After peripheral blood was drawn into 8 mL Vacutainer Cell Preparation Tubes, PBMCs were isolated by centrifugation and then cryopreserved.

The research as a whole found: Diversity was lower in patients who began nivolumab less than 1 year after ASCT, so these patients were left out of later analyses to avoid confounding by immune reconstitution. CD4+ but not CD8+ TCR diversity rose significantly by C4D1 (p=0.0027 vs p=0.16), most apparent in complete responders (p=0.02). The study was restricted to a single clinical trial cohort, and the causes of repertoire differences, possibly disease activity or prior therapy, were left undefined. Newly diagnosed patients were reported to have lower baseline TCR diversity than healthy donors, and relapsed/refractory patients were reported to have lower baseline TCR diversity still. Baseline diversity similar to that of newly diagnosed patients was observed in trial patients achieving complete response, whereas significantly lower diversity was observed in partial responders and progressors.

Looking up the germline V gene (reference sequence) yields CDR1 SEHNR and CDR2 FQNEAQ. Cut back by 3 bases and 5 bases, the V and J ends lie 4 bases apart. Measured from the cysteine to the phenylalanine, the CDR3 is 11 residues long. Only the CDR3 part of the read is kept: 33 bases, read in frame from the first base. The receptor comes from a human donor with classical Hodgkin lymphoma. Rearrangement joined TRBV7-9 to TRBJ2-5; the D segment cannot be called with confidence. The specimen comprised peripheral blood mononuclear cells (PBMCs), sampled at baseline. The CDR3 has the sequence CASSFGETQYF. The DNA sequence reads TGTGCCAGCAGCTTTGGGGAGACCCAGTACTTC.